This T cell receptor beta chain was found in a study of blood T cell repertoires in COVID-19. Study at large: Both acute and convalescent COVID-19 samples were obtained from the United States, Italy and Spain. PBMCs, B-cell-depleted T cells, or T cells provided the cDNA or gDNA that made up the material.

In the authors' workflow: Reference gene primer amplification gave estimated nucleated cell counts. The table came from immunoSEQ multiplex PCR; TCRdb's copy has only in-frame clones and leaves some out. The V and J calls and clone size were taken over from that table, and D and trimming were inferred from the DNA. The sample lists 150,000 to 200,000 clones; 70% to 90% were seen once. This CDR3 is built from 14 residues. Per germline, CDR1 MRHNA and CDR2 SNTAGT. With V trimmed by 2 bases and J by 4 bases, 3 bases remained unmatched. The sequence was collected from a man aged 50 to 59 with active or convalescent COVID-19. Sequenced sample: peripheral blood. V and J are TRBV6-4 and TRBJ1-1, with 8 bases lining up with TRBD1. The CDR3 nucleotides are TGTGCCAGCAGTGACACGGACAGGGCCACTGAAGCTTTCTTT. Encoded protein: CASSDTDRATEAFF.